This T cell receptor (beta chain) originates from a study of T cell responses to AZD1222 COVID-19 vaccine. This clone was seen only once. CDR3 size: 14 residues. Sequenced by immunoSEQ multiplex PCR; TCRdb stores in-frame clones only, minus some. The sample lists 90,000 to 130,000 clones, around 82% occurring once. The receptor comes from an adult in good health. The source was peripheral blood, collected on day 0 of AZD1222 vaccination. The genes are TRBV21-1 and TRBJ2-7. TRBV21-1 constitutes a pseudogene. The CDR3, as DNA: TGTGCCAGCACCATTAGACCGAATCCTTACGAGCAGTACTTC. Protein: CASTIRPNPYEQYF.